A selection of T cell receptor beta chains follows, all from one sample in a study of blood T cell repertoires in COVID-19. This table comes from immunoSEQ multiplex PCR, and its TCRdb copy is limited to in-frame clones, with some not included. Among about 190,000 clones listed, 60% to 85% were seen once. Sequencing was performed on peripheral blood. These receptors originate from a man between 60 and 75 years old with active or convalescent COVID-19. Both conserved end residues are part of each CDR3. D genes are given only for firm matches. Rows give clone size only sometimes, using once, few, many, or a class for an expanded clone.

>TRBJ2-2|TRBV28|TRBD2|NA
TGTGCCAGCAGTTTCTTTAGGGAGGGCGGGGAGCTGTTTTTT
CASSFFREGGELFF
>TRBJ2-3|TRBV14|TRBD2|few
TGTGCCAGCAGCCAAAGTCGTAGCGGGTATAGCACAGATACGCAGTATTTT
CASSQSRSGYSTDTQYF
>TRBJ2-2|TRBV4-3|NA|NA
TGCGCCAGCAGCCCAAGCAGGTCCGGGGTCACCGGGGAGCTGTTTTTT
CASSPSRSGVTGELFF
>TRBJ2-7|TRBV21-1|NA|NA
TGTGCCAGCAGCAAAGCGCTAGGTACAGGGAACGAGCAGTACTTC
CASSKALGTGNEQYF
>TRBJ2-2|TRBV7-6|NA|NA
TGTGCCAGCAGTCCCTATGAAGCGGGGAACACCGGGGAGCTGTTTTTT
CASSPYEAGNTGELFF
>TRBJ2-1|TRBV4-2|TRBD2|NA
TGTGCCAGCAGCCAGTCCGAAGCGGGACCCTCCTACAATGAGCAGTTCTTC
CASSQSEAGPSYNEQFF
>TRBJ2-7|TRBV7-9|NA|NA
TGTGCCAGCATTGAAGGAGGGCGTCCCTACGAGCAGTACTTC
CASIEGGRPYEQYF
>TRBJ2-1|TRBV5-4|TRBD2|NA
TGTGCCAGCAGCTCCTACACTAGCGGGACGGGCAATGAGCAGTTCTTC
CASSSYTSGTGNEQFF
>TRBJ2-7|TRBV11-1|TRBD1|once
TGTGCCAGCAGCTACGACAGGGTTCAGCAGTACTTC
CASSYDRVQQYF
>TRBJ2-7|TRBV6-5|NA|NA
TGTGCCAGCAGTTACGGGGGCCACGAGCAGTACTTC
CASSYGGHEQYF
>TRBJ2-3|TRBV11-2|TRBD2|NA
TGTGCCAGCACCTTCCTTGAAGGGAGGGCAGGTACGCAGTATTTT
CASTFLEGRAGTQYF
>TRBJ2-5|TRBV19|TRBD1|NA
TGTGCCAGTAGTATAGGGACAGGGAAGATTGAGACCCAGTACTTC
CASSIGTGKIETQYF
>TRBJ2-1|TRBV5-6|NA|NA
TGTGCCAGCAGCTTGGACTTCAATGAGCAGTTCTTC
CASSLDFNEQFF
>TRBJ2-1|TRBV7-3|TRBD2|NA
TGTGCCAGCAGCTTAGGTCTAGCGGGAGCGGATGAGCAGTTCTTC
CASSLGLAGADEQFF
>TRBJ1-1|TRBV6-5|NA|NA
TGTGCCAGCAGCCGACTGGGAGGGAACACTGAAGCTTTCTTT
CASSRLGGNTEAFF
>TRBJ1-1|TRBV7-2|NA|few
TGTGCCAGCAGCTTAGGGGTTCAGGGGTATCCTTTCTTT
CASSLGVQGYPFF
>TRBJ1-5|TRBV14|NA|NA
TGTGCCAGCAGCCAAGATGTAGCAGGGCAAAATAGCAATCAGCCCCAGCATTTT
CASSQDVAGQNSNQPQHF
>TRBJ1-2|TRBV28|NA|NA
TGTGCCAGCAGTTTAATTGGTGTCGGGGGCTACACCTTC
CASSLIGVGGYTF
>TRBJ1-1|TRBV7-2|TRBD1|NA
TGTGCCAGCAGCCCGGTTCCGGACAGGAGTCTGAACACTGAAGCTTTCTTT
CASSPVPDRSLNTEAFF
>TRBJ2-3|TRBV4-3|NA|NA
TGCGCCAGCAGCCAAGCAGCAGGTCCCCCCGCAAATACGCAGTATTTT
CASSQAAGPPANTQYF
>TRBJ2-1|TRBV28|NA|NA
TGTGCCAGCAGTTTTGGCGGGAAAAGGAATGAGCAGTTCTTC
CASSFGGKRNEQFF
>TRBJ2-1|TRBV5-1|TRBD1|few
TGCGCCAGCAGCGCTTTACAGGGGAACAATGAGCAGTTCTTC
CASSALQGNNEQFF
>TRBJ1-5|TRBV6-6|NA|NA
TGTGCCAGCAGTTACGAGGACAGCCTCGGCAATCAGCCCCAGCATTTT
CASSYEDSLGNQPQHF
>TRBJ2-1|TRBV5-4|NA|NA
TGTGCCAGCAGCTTGTCTCTAGGATCCTCAAATGAGCAGTTCTTC
CASSLSLGSSNEQFF
>TRBJ1-2|TRBV2|TRBD1|few
TGTGCCAGCAGGGATACAGGGGGCGATGGCTACACCTTC
CASRDTGGDGYTF
>TRBJ2-7|TRBV28|NA|NA
TGTGCCAGCAGCTCCTGGGACTCCTCCTACGAGCAGTACTTC
CASSSWDSSYEQYF
>TRBJ1-1|TRBV4-1|TRBD1|few
TGCGCCAGCAGCCAAGGCAGGGGGCAAGGTGAAGCTTTCTTT
CASSQGRGQGEAFF
>TRBJ1-2|TRBV19|NA|few
TGTGCCAGTCGACAGAGACCCAACTATGGCTACACCTTC
CASRQRPNYGYTF